The 28 T cell receptor beta chains below were found in one sample sequenced in a study of CD8 T cells in ankylosing spondylitis. TCRdb re-called the 5' RACE reads through MiXCR, storing one row per CDR3 protein. The data show 150,000 to 200,000 distinct CDR3 sequences, about 16% seen once. Source material: blood, either unsorted or a sorted T cell fraction (not recorded which). All receptors come from a male donor with ankylosing spondylitis or in good health (not recorded which).

Many counts were recorded for this clonotype. This chain connects TRBV28 to TRBJ1-1; no clear D gene. From germline, CDR1 is MDHEN and CDR2 SYDVKM. V gave up 5 bases and J gave up 0 bases, with 13 bases separating them. The CDR3 is 15 amino acids. For the CDR3, the DNA is TGTGCCAGCAGTCTAGATTACGGAGTGAACACTGAAGCTTTCTTT. It specifies CASSLDYGVNTEAFF.

The chain employs TRBV5-1 and TRBJ2-1; D perhaps matches TRBD2 (5 bases). Germline V gene data show CDR1 as SGHRS and CDR2 as YFSETQ. The CDR3 extends over 16 amino acids. Deletions cut 4 bases from V and 9 bases from J, with 23 bases between. The DNA of the CDR3 is TGCGCCAGCAGCAATGTACTAGGAGCCTCCGTGGGTGAGCAGTTCTTC. It specifies CASSNVLGASVGEQFF.

The chain employs TRBV5-4 and TRBJ2-7; the match to TRBD1 covers 8 bases. The V segment lost 4 bases and the J segment 2 bases; nucleotides outside the gene matches: 11. Per the germline V gene, CDR1 is SGHNT and CDR2 is YYREEE (reference sequence). The CDR3 spans 16 residues. The DNA of the CDR3 is TGTGCCAGCAGCGCAGATACTGGACAGGGCGCCTACGAGCAGTACTTC. It yields the protein CASSADTGQGAYEQYF.

The rearrangement uses TRBV10-2 and TRBJ2-1; tentatively, D is TRBD2 (5 bases). The CDR3 loop spans 13 amino acids. The ends were cut back, 2 bases at V and 12 bases at J, with 14 bases in the middle. Germline loops: CDR1 WSHSY, CDR2 SAAADI. CDR3 DNA: TGCGCCAGCAGTGAGAATGGACTTCGCGTGCAGTTCTTC. Protein: CASSENGLRVQFF.

The rearrangement links TRBV20-1 to TRBJ2-1, with no clear D. Germline V gene sequence: CDR1 DFQATT, CDR2 SNEGSKA (reference sequence). This CDR3 region has 14 residues. Trimming stripped 4 bases from V and 6 bases from J, with 16 bases between. CDR3 sequence (DNA): TGCAGTGCTATTCGTATCGGTTACACCAATGAGCAGTTCTTC. Translation gives CSAIRIGYTNEQFF.

This clonotype was recorded at least ten times. The CDR3 does not end in the conserved phenylalanine or tryptophan, so this is likely a read error. The DNA is left out, because the CDR3 cannot be placed on it with certainty; the CDR3 is given as TCRdb lists it. The J gene is TRBJ2-7, the V gene TRBV9; the DNA was not compared with TRBD1, the D call given in the table. The germline V gene encodes CDR1 SGDLS and CDR2 YYNGEE. The CDR3 contains 11 residues when both ends are counted. The CDR3 spells CASSVVGKSRS.

Within the sample, this clonotype is medium-sized. The chain recombines TRBV20-1 with TRBJ1-1; 10 bases map to TRBD1. This CDR3 is built from 16 residues. Germline V lookup: CDR1 DFQATT, CDR2 SNEGSKA (reference sequence). The ends lost 1 base at V and 2 bases at J; junction bases unmatched: 7. CDR3 DNA: TGCAGTGCTAGAGCGGCAGGACAGGGGGGAAACACTGAAGCTTTCTTT. Its protein product is CSARAAGQGGNTEAFF.

This clonotype showed up just a few times. This chain joins TRBV27 and TRBJ2-7, with 8 bases lining up with TRBD1. The CDR3 runs 12 residues. The V gene end was trimmed by 6 bases and the J gene end by 6 bases; junction bases not matched to a gene: 4. CDR1 is MNHEY, CDR2 SMNVEV, per germline (reference sequence). The chain's CDR3 is CASRQGGGEQYF. The CDR3 DNA is TGTGCCAGCAGACAGGGGGGTGGCGAGCAGTACTTC.

This clonotype turned up a few times. The genes are TRBV4-1 and TRBJ2-7; perhaps TRBD2 as D (5 bases). Germline assignment: CDR1 MGHRA and CDR2 YSYEKL. The CDR3 covers 17 residues. The V end lost 0 bases, the J end lost 0 bases, and 15 bases lay between the germline ends. The CDR3 DNA reads TGCGCCAGCAGCCAAGAAGGAGCGGAGCCAAGCTCCTACGAGCAGTACTTC. It yields the protein CASSQEGAEPSSYEQYF.

The sample holds many counts of this clonotype. The gene calls are TRBV5-1 and TRBJ2-7; 10 bases are shared with TRBD1. V dropped 0 bases and J dropped 3; count of bases not matched to a gene: 3. The CDR3 consists of 15 residues. Germline loops: CDR1 SGHRS, CDR2 YFSETQ. CDR3 nucleotide sequence: TGCGCCAGCAGCTTGGATTGGGACAGGGGCTACGAGCAGTACTTC. Its translation: CASSLDWDRGYEQYF.

V and J are TRBV10-3 and TRBJ1-5; possible D gene TRBD1, 5 bases. The CDR3 sequence is 16 residues long. Germline CDR1 is ENHRY and CDR2 is SYGVKD. V lost 6 bases and J 0 bases, leaving 15 bases between the germline ends. The CDR3 loop is CAISPGTFPSNQPQHF. The CDR3 DNA sequence: TGTGCCATCAGCCCCGGGACCTTCCCTAGCAATCAGCCCCAGCATTTT.

Ten or more counts support this clonotype. This chain joins TRBV29-1 and TRBJ2-7, with 9 bases matching TRBD2. Germline trimming cut 5 bases from V and 0 bases from J; bases unmatched to any gene: 2. The CDR3 is 13 amino acids. CDR1 and CDR2 from the germline V gene are SQVTM and ANQGSEA. The CDR3 DNA reads as TGCAGCGTTCGACTAGCGGACTCCTACGAGCAGTACTTC. It specifies CSVRLADSYEQYF.

This clonotype was seen more than once but under ten times. The rearrangement uses TRBV7-8 and TRBJ1-2; 10 nucleotides match TRBD1. Unmatched junction bases numbered 4, after V lost 4 bases and J lost 5 bases. The germline gives CDR1 SGHVS, CDR2 FQNEAQ. This CDR3 is 14 amino acids long. Here the CDR3 reads CASSSGTGEYGYTF. As DNA, the CDR3 is TGTGCCAGCAGCTCCGGGACAGGGGAATATGGCTACACCTTC.

This clonotype showed up many times. In DNA, the CDR3 is TGCAGTTGGGGAACGAACGAGCAGTTCTTC. It specifies CSWGTNEQFF. The rearrangement uses TRBV29-1 and TRBJ2-1; D gene ambiguous. The V gene's germline CDR1 is SQVTM and CDR2 ANQGSEA. CDR3 length equals 10 residues.

V gene TRBV5-1 combines with J gene TRBJ1-1; 7 nucleotides agree with TRBD1. V trimming: 4 bases; J trimming: 9 bases; junction bases outside the gene matches: 15. The CDR3 has 15 residues. Germline V gives CDR1 SGHRS, CDR2 YFSETQ. The chain's CDR3 is CASSTRSWDRIQAFF. As DNA, the CDR3 is TGCGCCAGCAGCACGAGATCGTGGGACAGAATCCAAGCTTTCTTT.

The chain is built from TRBV10-3 and TRBJ2-5; D is undetermined. CDR3 size: 13 residues. Germline CDR1 is ENHRY and CDR2 is SYGVKD. V gave up 7 bases and J gave up 2 bases, with 11 bases separating them. In DNA, the CDR3 is TGTGCCATCACCCGGAAGGCACAAGAGACCCAGTACTTC. Amino acids: CAITRKAQETQYF.

The DNA for the CDR3 is TGTGCCAGCAGTTTAAGCGGGAGGGGAGAGACCCAGTACTTC. Residues: CASSLSGRGETQYF. V and J are TRBV28 and TRBJ2-5; TRBD2 matches 10 bases. With V trimmed by 2 bases and J by 4 bases, 1 base remained unmatched. In germline, CDR1 is MDHEN, CDR2 SYDVKM. The CDR3 covers 14 residues.

This clonotype was recorded a few times. The germline gene is not matched at one end of the junction; a read error may be the cause. This rearrangement joins TRBV20-1 to TRBJ2-6; a weak D match, TRBD1 (6 bases). This CDR3 is 17 amino acids long. The V gene's germline CDR1 is DFQATT and CDR2 SNEGSKA (reference sequence). The CDR3 nucleotides read TGCTGTGCTAGAAGGGACACCAAGATCTCTGGGGCCAACGTCCTGACTTTC. Translated, it gives CCARRDTKISGANVLTF.

Details on this clonotype: It may be a read error: a sequence one base away is much more abundant. J is TRBJ2-3 and V is TRBV18, with 10 positions matching TRBD2. The CDR3 totals 15 residues. The V gene's germline CDR1 is KGHSH and CDR2 LQKENI. The CDR3 nucleotides are TGTACCAGCTCACAACGAGCGGGAGGGCCAGATACGCAGTATTTT. Translated: CTSSQRAGGPDTQYF.

The table lists this clonotype with many counts. The V and J genes are TRBV12-3 or TRBV12-4 and TRBJ2-1; 11 bases match TRBD2. This CDR3 contains 16 residues. The trim removed 5 bases at V and 8 bases at J, leaving 11 bases unmatched. In nucleotides, the CDR3 is TGTGCCAGCAGTCTCTTAGCGGGAGGGAACGGAGATGAGCAGTTCTTC. Amino acids: CASSLLAGGNGDEQFF.

This clonotype was observed at least ten times. This chain links TRBV20-1 with TRBJ2-1; D might be TRBD2 (6 bases). The CDR3 is 15 residues long. Trimming pared 3 bases from V and 4 bases from J, leaving 16 bases between. The germline V gene encodes CDR1 DFQATT and CDR2 SNEGSKA (reference sequence). CDR3 DNA sequence: TGCAGTGCTAGCCGGCCGGGACTCCCTTACAATGAGCAGTTCTTC. It is translated as CSASRPGLPYNEQFF.

For this clonotype: Being one base from a much bigger clone, this may be a read error. The rearrangement joins TRBV30 to TRBJ1-1; no firm D call. V was cut by 6 bases and J by 4 bases, with 9 bases left in between. CDR1 is GTSNPN, CDR2 SVGIG, per germline (reference sequence). This CDR3 comprises 11 residues. CDR3 amino acids: CACSSPTEAFF. In DNA, the CDR3 is TGTGCCTGCAGCTCCCCCACTGAAGCTTTCTTT.

The V and J genes are TRBV20-1 and TRBJ2-1, with 8 positions matching TRBD2. CDR1 and CDR2 (germline): DFQATT, SNEGSKA (reference sequence). CDR3 length equals 15 residues. V shed 3 bases and J 3 bases; nucleotides not matched to a gene: 7. The CDR3, as DNA: TGCAGTGCTAGCCCTTTAGCGGGACGCTACAATGAGCAGTTCTTC. Translation: CSASPLAGRYNEQFF.

This clonotype was observed many times. The chain carries TRBV20-1 and TRBJ2-3; no reliable D call. In germline, CDR1 is DFQATT, CDR2 SNEGSKA (reference sequence). V dropped 3 bases and J dropped 3 bases, with 10 bases sitting between them. CDR3 length equals 13 residues. CDR3 DNA: TGCAGTGCTAGTGGTATCTCGACAGATACGCAGTATTTT. It codes for CSASGISTDTQYF.

In its sample, this clonotype was seen many times. This chain uses TRBV29-1 with TRBJ2-3, with 10 bases identical to TRBD1. The CDR3 runs to 15 residues. CDR1 is SQVTM, CDR2 ANQGSEA, per germline. V was clipped by 6 bases and J by 2 bases; unmatched bases: 8. The CDR3 is CSVGGQGTFTDTQYF. In DNA form, the CDR3 reads TGCAGCGTGGGGGGACAGGGGACGTTCACAGATACGCAGTATTTT.

This clonotype was seen only a few times. V and J are TRBV28 and TRBJ2-3, with D possibly being TRBD2 (6 bases). The CDR3 consists of 15 residues. V lost 6 bases and J lost 2, with 15 bases in between. Germline CDR1 is MDHEN and CDR2 is SYDVKM. The CDR3 protein is CASSSMGGDTDTQYF. The CDR3 nucleotides are TGTGCCAGCAGCTCCATGGGCGGGGACACAGATACGCAGTATTTT.

This clonotype was seen many times. The chain recombines TRBV24-1 with TRBJ2-7; 7 bases are a match to TRBD1. CDR3 length: 14 amino acids. The germline V gene encodes CDR1 KGHDR and CDR2 SFDVKD. V lost 6 bases, J lost 0 bases, and 4 bases stayed unmatched. Written as DNA, the CDR3 is TGTGCCACCAGTACGACAGGGAGCTCCTACGAGCAGTACTTC. Its translation: CATSTTGSSYEQYF.

This clonotype was observed many times. The V call is TRBV5-1, the J call TRBJ2-2, with TRBD2 matching over 9 bases. The CDR3 sequence is 16 residues long. Germline CDR1 is SGHRS and CDR2 is YFSETQ. V lost 4 bases, J lost 3 bases, and 7 bases stayed unmatched. DNA for the CDR3: TGCGCCAGCAGCGAACTAGCGGGCCTGGACACCGGGGAGCTGTTTTTT. Residues: CASSELAGLDTGELFF. The full variable domain, with the rest looked up from reference TRBV5-1 and TRBJ2-2, is KAGVTQTPRYLIKTRGQQVTLSCSPISGHRSVSWYQQTPGQGLQFLFEYFSETQRNKGNFPGRFSGRQFSNSRSEMNVSTLELGDSALYLCASSELAGLDTGELFFGEGSRLTVL.